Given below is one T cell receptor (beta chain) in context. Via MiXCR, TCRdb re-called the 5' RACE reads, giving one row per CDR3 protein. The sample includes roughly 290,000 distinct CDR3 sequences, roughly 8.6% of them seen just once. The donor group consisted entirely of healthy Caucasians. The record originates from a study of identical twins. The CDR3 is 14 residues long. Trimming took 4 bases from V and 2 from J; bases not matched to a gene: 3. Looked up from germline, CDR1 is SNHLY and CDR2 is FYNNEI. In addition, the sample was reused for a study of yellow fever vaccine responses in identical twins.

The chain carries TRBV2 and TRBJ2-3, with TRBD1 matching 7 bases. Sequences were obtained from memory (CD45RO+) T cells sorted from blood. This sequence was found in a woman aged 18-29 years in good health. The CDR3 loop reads CASSGGQPTDTQYF. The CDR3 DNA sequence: TGTGCCAGCAGTGGGGGACAGCCCACAGATACGCAGTATTTT.